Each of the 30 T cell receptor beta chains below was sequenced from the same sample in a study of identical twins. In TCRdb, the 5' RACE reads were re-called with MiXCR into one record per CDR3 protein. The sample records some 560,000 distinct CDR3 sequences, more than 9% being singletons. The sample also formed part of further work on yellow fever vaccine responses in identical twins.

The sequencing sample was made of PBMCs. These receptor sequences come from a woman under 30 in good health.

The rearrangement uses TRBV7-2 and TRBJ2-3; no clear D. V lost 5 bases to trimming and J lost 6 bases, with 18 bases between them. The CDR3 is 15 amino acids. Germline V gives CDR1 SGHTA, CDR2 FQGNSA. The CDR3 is CASSGITMGKDTQYF. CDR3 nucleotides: TGTGCCAGCAGCGGGATCACAATGGGCAAGGATACGCAGTATTTT.

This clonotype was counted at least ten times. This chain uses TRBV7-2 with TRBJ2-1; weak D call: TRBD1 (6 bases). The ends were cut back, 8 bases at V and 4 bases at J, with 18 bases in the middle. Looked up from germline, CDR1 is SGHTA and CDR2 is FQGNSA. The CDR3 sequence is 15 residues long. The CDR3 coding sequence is TGTGCCAGCCGCAACCCGAGGACAGTATACAATGAGCAGTTCTTC. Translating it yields CASRNPRTVYNEQFF. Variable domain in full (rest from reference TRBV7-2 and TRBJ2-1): GAGVSQSPSNKVTEKGKDVELRCDPISGHTALYWYRQSLGQGLEFLIYFQGNSAPDKSGLPSDRFSAERTGGSVSTLTIQRTQQEDSAVYLCASRNPRTVYNEQFFGPGTRLTVL.

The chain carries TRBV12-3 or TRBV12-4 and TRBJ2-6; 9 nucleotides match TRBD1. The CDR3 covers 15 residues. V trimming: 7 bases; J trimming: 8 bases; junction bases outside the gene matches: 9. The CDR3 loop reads CASTSPGTGTNVLTF. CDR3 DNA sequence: TGTGCCAGCACCAGTCCCGGGACAGGGACCAACGTCCTGACTTTC.

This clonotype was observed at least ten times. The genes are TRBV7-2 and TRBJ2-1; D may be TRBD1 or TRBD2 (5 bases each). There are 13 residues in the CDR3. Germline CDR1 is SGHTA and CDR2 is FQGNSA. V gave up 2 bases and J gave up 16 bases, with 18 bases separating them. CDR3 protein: CASSLRIGVEGFF. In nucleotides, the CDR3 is TGTGCCAGCAGCTTAAGGATAGGGGTTGAGGGATTCTTC.

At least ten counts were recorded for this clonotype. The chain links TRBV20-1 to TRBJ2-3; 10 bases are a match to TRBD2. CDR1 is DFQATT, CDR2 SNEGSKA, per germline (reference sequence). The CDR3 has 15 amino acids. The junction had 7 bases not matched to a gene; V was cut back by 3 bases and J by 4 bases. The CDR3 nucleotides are TGCAGTGCTAGCTCTCTACTAGCGGGGTCAGATACGCAGTATTTT. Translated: CSASSLLAGSDTQYF.

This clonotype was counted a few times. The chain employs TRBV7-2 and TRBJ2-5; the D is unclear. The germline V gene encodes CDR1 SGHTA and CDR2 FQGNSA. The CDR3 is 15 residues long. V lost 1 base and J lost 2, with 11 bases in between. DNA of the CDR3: TGTGCCAGCAGCTTAGAGGGCTTTAAACAAGAGACCCAGTACTTC. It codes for CASSLEGFKQETQYF.

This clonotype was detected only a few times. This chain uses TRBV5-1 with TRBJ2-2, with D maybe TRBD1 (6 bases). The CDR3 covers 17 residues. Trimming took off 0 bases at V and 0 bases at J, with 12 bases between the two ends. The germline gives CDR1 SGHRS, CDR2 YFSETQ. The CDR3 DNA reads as TGCGCCAGCAGCTTGGATCACAGGGCACCGAACACCGGGGAGCTGTTTTTT. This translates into CASSLDHRAPNTGELFF.

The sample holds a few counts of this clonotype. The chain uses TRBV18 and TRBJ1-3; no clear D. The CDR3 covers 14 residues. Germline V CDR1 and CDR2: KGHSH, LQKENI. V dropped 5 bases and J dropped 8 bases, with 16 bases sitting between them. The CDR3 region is CASSGLQRQDTIYF. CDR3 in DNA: TGTGCCAGCTCAGGACTACAGCGTCAGGACACCATATATTTT.

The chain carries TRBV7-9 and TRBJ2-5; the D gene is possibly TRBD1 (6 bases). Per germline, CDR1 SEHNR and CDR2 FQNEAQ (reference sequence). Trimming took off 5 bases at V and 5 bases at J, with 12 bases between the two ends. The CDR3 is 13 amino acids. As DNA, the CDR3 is TGTGCCAGCAGCCACCGACAGGAGGAGACCCAGTACTTC. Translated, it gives CASSHRQEETQYF.

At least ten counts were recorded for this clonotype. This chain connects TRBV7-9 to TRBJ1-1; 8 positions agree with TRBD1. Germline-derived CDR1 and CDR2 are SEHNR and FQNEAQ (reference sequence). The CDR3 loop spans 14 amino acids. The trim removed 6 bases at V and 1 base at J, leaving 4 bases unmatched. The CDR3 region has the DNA TGTGCCAGCAGACCAGGGGGCGCGAACACTGAAGCTTTCTTT. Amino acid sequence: CASRPGGANTEAFF.

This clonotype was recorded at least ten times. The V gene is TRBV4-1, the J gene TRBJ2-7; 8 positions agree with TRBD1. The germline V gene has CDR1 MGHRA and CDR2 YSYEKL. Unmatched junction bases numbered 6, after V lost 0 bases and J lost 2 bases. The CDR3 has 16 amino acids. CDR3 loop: CASSQDRGTGAYEQYF. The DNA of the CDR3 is TGCGCCAGCAGCCAAGATCGGGGGACAGGCGCCTACGAGCAGTACTTC.

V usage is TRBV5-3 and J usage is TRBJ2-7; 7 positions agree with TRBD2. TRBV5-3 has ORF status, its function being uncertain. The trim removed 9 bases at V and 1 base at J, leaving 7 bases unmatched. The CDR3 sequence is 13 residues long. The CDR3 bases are TGTGCCATGAGCTCCGGGAGGTCCTACGAGCAGTACTTC. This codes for CAMSSGRSYEQYF.

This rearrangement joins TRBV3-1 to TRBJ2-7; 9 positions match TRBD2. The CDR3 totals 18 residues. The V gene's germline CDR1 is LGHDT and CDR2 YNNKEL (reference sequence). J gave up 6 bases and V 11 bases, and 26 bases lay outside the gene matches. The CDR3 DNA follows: TGTGCCTTCAGTCCCTTTAGAAGAGGACTAGCGTTATCGGGCGAGCAGTACTTC. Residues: CAFSPFRRGLALSGEQYF.

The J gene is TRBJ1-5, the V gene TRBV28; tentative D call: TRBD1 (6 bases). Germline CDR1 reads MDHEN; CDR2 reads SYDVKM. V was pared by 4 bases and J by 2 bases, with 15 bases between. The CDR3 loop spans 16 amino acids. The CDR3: CASSSEQGLGNQPQHF. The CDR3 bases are TGTGCCAGCAGTTCTGAACAGGGCTTGGGCAATCAGCCCCAGCATTTT.

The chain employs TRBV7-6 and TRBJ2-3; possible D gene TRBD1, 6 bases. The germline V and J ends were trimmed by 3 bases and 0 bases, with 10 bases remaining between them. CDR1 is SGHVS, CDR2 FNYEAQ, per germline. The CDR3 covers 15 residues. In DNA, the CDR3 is TGTGCCAGCAGCTTTGCAGGGGAGAGCACAGATACGCAGTATTTT. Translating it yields CASSFAGESTDTQYF.

This CDR3 is CASRRRAGDRTDTQYF. The CDR3 nucleotides read TGTGCCAGCAGACGGCGAGCGGGGGATCGCACAGATACGCAGTATTTT. The J gene is TRBJ2-3, the V gene TRBV11-2; 8 nucleotides align to TRBD2. Germline assignment: CDR1 SGHAT and CDR2 FQNNGV. The V gene end was trimmed by 6 bases and the J gene end by 1 base; junction bases not matched to a gene: 9. The CDR3 totals 16 residues.

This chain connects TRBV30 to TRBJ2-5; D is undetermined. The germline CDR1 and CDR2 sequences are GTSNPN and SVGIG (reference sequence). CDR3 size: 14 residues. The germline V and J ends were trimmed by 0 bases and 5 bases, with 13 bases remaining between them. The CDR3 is CAWSVTESAETQYF. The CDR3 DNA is TGTGCCTGGAGTGTAACTGAATCGGCGGAGACCCAGTACTTC.

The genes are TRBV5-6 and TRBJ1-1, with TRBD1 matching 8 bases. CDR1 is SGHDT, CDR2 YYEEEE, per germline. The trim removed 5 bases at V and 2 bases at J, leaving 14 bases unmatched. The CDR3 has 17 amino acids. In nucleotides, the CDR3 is TGTGCCAGCAGACTCGCAGGGGGCCAAGGTGAAAACACTGAAGCTTTCTTT. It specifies CASRLAGGQGENTEAFF.

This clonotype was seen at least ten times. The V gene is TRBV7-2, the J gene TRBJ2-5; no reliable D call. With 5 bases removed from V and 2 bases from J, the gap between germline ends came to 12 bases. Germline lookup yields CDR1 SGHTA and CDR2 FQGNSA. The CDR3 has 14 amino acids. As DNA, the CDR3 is TGTGCCAGCAGCCTAATGATGGCACAAGAGACCCAGTACTTC. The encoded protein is CASSLMMAQETQYF. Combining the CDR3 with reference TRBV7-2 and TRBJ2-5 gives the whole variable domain GAGVSQSPSNKVTEKGKDVELRCDPISGHTALYWYRQSLGQGLEFLIYFQGNSAPDKSGLPSDRFSAERTGGSVSTLTIQRTQQEDSAVYLCASSLMMAQETQYFGPGTRLLVL.

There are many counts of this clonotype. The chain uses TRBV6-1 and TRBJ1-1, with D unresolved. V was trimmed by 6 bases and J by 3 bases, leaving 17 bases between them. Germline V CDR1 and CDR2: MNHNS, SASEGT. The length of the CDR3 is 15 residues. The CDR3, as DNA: TGTGCCAGCAGCCACCCTGGGATAGGGTACACTGAAGCTTTCTTT. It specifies CASSHPGIGYTEAFF.

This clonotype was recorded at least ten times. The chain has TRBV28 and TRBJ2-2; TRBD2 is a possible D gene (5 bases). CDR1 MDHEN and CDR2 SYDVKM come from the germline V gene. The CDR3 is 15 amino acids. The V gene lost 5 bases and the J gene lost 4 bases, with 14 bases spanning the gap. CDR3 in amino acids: CASSVAGGGTGELFF. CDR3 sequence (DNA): TGTGCCAGCAGTGTAGCCGGAGGAGGCACCGGGGAGCTGTTTTTT. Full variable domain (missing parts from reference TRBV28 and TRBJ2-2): DVKVTQSSRYLVKRTGEKVFLECVQDMDHENMFWYRQDPGLGLRLIYFSYDVKMKEKGDIPEGYSVSREKKERFSLILESASTNQTSMYLCASSVAGGGTGELFFGEGSRLTVL.

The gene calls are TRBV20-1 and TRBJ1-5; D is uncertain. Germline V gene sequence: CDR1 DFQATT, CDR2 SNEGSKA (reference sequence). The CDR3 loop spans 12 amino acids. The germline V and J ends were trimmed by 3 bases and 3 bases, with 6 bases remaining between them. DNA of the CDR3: TGCAGTGCTAGTTTGTACAATCAGCCCCAGCATTTT. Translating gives CSASLYNQPQHF.

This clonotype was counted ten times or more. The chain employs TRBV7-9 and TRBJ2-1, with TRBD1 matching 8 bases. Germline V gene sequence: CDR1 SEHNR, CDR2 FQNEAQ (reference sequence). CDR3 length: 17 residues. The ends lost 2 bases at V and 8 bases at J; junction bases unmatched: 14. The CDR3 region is CASSLSSSWTGFDEQFF. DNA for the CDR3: TGTGCCAGCAGCTTATCTTCGTCTTGGACAGGGTTCGATGAGCAGTTCTTC.

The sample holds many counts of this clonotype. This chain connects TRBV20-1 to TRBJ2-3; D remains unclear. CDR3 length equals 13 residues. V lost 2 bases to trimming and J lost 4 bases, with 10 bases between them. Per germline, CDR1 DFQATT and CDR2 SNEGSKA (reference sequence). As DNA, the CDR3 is TGCAGTGCTAGAAGTGGAAACGCAGATACGCAGTATTTT. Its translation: CSARSGNADTQYF.

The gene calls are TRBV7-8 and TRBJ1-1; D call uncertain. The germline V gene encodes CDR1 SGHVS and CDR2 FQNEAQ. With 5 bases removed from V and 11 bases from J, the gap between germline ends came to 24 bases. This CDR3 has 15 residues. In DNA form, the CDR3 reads TGTGCCAGCAGCATAGACTCAGTCGGCTCGCGCTGGGCTTTCTTT. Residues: CASSIDSVGSRWAFF.

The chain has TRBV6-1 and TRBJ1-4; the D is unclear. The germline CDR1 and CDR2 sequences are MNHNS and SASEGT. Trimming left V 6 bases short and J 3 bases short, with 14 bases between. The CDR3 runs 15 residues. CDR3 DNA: TGTGCCAGCAGACCGGCGGGAGCCCCTAATGAAAAACTGTTTTTT. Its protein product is CASRPAGAPNEKLFF.

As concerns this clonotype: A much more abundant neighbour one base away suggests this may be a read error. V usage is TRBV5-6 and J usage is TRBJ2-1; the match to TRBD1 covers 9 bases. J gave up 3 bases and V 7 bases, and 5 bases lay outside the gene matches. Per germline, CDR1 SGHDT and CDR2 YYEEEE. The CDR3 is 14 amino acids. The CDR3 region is CASGTGGRYNEQFF. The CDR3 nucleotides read TGTGCCAGCGGTACAGGGGGCCGCTACAATGAGCAGTTCTTC. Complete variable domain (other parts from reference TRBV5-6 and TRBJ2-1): DAGVTQSPTHLIKTRGQQVTLRCSPKSGHDTVSWYQQALGQGPQFIFQYYEEEERQRGNFPDRFSGHQFPNYSSELNVNALLLGDSALYLCASGTGGRYNEQFFGPGTRLTVL.

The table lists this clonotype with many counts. In DNA form, the CDR3 reads TGCAGCGTTGGGGACAGGGCAGGGGCCAACGTCCTGACTTTC. This sequence encodes CSVGDRAGANVLTF. The genes are TRBV29-1 and TRBJ2-6; TRBD1 agrees at 9 bases. The CDR3 is made up of 14 amino acids. The trim removed 4 bases at V and 4 bases at J, leaving 2 bases unmatched. Germline values: CDR1 SQVTM, CDR2 ANQGSEA.

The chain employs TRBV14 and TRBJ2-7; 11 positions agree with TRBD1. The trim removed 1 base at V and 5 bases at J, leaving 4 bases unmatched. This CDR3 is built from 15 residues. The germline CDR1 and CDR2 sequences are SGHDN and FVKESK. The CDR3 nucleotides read TGTGCCAGCAGCCAAGGGACAGGGGGCTACCACGAGCAGTACTTC. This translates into CASSQGTGGYHEQYF.

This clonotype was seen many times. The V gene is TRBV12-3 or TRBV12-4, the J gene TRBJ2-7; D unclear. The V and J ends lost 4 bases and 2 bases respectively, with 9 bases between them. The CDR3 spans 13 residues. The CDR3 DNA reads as TGTGCCAGCAGTTCTCCACAAACCTACGAGCAGTACTTC. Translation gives CASSSPQTYEQYF.